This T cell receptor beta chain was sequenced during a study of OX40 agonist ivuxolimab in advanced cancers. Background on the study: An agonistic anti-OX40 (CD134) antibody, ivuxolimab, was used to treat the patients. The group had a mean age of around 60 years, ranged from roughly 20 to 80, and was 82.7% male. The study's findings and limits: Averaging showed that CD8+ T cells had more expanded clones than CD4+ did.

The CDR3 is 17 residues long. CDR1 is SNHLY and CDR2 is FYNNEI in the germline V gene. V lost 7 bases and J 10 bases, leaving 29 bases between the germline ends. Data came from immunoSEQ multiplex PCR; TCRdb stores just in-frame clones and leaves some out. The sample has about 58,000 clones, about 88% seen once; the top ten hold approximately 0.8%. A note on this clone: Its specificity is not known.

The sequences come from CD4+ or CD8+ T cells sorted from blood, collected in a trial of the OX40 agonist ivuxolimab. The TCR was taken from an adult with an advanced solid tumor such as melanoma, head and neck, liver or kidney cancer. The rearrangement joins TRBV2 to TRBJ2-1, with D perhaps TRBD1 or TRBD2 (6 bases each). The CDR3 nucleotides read TGTGCCAGCATTACTGAACCGCTCCGGTTTCGCGGGACAGAGCAGTTCTTC. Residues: CASITEPLRFRGTEQFF.